Only a few counts were recorded for the clone carrying this T cell receptor beta chain. This sample is part of a study of radiation and T cells in renal cell carcinoma. V dropped 4 bases and J dropped 2 bases, with 6 bases sitting between them. The germline V gene encodes CDR1 LNHDA and CDR2 SQIVND (reference sequence). The CDR3 runs to 13 residues. Treatment denoted: treatment-naive control, cytoreductive nephrectomy. Control tumors came from treatment-naive patients without prior radiation. The table came from immunoSEQ multiplex PCR; TCRdb's copy has only in-frame clones and leaves some out. The data show around 15,000 clones, about 50% seen once.

The chain joins TRBV19 to TRBJ1-3, with no clear D. This TCR was recovered from a man aged 40-50 years with renal cell carcinoma. Material: tumor tissue, obtained from a patient whose treatment was nephrectomy without radiotherapy. The DNA of the CDR3 is TGTGCCAGTAGTACGCTACCTGGAAACACCATATATTTT. Translation: CASSTLPGNTIYF.